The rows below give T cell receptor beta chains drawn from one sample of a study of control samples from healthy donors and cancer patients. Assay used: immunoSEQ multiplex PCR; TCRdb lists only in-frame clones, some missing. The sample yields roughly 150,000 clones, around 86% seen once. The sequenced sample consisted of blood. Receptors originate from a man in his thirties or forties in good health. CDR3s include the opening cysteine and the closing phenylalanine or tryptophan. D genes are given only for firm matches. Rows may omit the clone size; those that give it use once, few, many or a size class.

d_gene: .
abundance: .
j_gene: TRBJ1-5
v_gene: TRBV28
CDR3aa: CASSPPPDSQPQHF
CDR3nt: TGTGCCAGCAGTCCGCCCCCCGATAGTCAGCCCCAGCATTTT

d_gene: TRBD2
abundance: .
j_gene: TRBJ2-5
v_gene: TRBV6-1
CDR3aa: CASSELAGGQETQYF
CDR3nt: TGTGCCAGCAGTGAACTAGCGGGGGGGCAAGAGACCCAGTACTTC

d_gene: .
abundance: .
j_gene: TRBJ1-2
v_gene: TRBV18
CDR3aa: CASSPGTNYGYTF
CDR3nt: TGTGCCAGCTCACCCGGGACTAACTATGGCTACACCTTC

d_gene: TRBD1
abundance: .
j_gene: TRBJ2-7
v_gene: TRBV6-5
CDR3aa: CASSYSGQGAYEQYF
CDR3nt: TGTGCCAGCAGTTACTCGGGACAGGGGGCGTACGAGCAGTACTTC

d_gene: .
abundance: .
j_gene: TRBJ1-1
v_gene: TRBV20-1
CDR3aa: CSAESTGEAFF
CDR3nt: TGCAGTGCCGAGTCGACGGGTGAAGCTTTCTTT

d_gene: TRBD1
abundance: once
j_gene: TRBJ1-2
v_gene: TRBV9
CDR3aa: CASSVQTGIGANYGYTF
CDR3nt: TGTGCCAGCAGCGTGCAGACAGGGATTGGGGCTAACTATGGCTACACCTTC

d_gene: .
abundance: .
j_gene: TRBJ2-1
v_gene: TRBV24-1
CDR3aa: CATSGQDPRGGNEQFF
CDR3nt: TGTGCCACCAGTGGCCAGGACCCCAGGGGTGGGAATGAGCAGTTCTTC

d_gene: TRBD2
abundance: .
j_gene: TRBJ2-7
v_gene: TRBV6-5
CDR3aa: CASSSRTSGAPKEQYF
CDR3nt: TGTGCCAGCAGTTCGAGGACTAGCGGGGCCCCTAAGGAGCAGTACTTC

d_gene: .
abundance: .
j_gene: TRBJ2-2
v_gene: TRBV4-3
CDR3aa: CASSPSRGPGELFF
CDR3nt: TGCGCCAGCAGCCCATCGCGGGGGCCCGGGGAGCTGTTTTTT

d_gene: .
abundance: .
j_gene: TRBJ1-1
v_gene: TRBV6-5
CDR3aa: CASRRGHMNTEAFF
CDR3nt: TGTGCCAGCAGAAGGGGACACATGAACACTGAAGCTTTCTTT

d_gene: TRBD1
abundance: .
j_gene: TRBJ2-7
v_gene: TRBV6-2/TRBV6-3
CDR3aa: CASSYVAGGYSYEQYF
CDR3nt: TGTGCCAGCAGTTACGTAGCAGGGGGTTACTCCTACGAGCAGTACTTC

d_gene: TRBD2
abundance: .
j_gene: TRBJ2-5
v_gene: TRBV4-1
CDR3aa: CASSQGGLAGGGETQYF
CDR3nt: TGCGCCAGCAGCCAAGGGGGACTAGCGGGAGGAGGAGAGACCCAGTACTTC

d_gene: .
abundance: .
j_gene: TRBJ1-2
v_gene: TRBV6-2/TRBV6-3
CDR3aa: CASSYPTHRDVGYTF
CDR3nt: TGTGCCAGCAGTTACCCTACCCACAGGGACGTTGGCTACACCTTC

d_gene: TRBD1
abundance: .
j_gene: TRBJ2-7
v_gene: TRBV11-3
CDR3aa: CASSAETGWNYEQYF
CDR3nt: TGTGCCAGCAGCGCGGAGACAGGGTGGAACTACGAGCAGTACTTC

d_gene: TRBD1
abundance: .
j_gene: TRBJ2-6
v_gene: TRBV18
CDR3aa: CASSPVGGTGSSGANVLTF
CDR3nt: TGTGCCAGCTCACCAGTCGGTGGGACAGGGAGCTCTGGGGCCAACGTCCTGACTTTC

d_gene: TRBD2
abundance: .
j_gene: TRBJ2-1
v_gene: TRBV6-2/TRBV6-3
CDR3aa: CASSYGSGGVLYNEQFF
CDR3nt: TGTGCCAGCAGTTACGGGTCGGGGGGGGTCTTGTACAATGAGCAGTTCTTC

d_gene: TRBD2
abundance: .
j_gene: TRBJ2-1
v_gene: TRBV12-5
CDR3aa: CASGLLQGSAGRDSAGGLPGEQFF
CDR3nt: TGTGCTAGTGGTTTGCTACAGGGTTCCGCCGGCCGAGATTCGGCGGGGGGCCTACCGGGGGAGCAGTTCTTC

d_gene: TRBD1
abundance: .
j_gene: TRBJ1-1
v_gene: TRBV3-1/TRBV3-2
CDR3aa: CASIKGTGVLSGTEAFF
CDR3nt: TGTGCCAGCATCAAAGGGACAGGGGTTTTATCGGGCACTGAAGCTTTCTTT

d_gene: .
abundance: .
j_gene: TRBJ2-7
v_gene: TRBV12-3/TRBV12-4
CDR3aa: CASSLEGGYEQYF
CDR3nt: TGTGCCAGCAGTTTAGAAGGAGGGTACGAGCAGTACTTC

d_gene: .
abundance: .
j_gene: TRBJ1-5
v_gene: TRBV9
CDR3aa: CASSPGNRNQPQHF
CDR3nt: TGTGCCAGCAGCCCAGGGAATAGAAATCAGCCCCAGCATTTT

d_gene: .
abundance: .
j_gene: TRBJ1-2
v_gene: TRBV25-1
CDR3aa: CASSEAPGYGYTF
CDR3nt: TGTGCCAGCAGTGAAGCACCAGGGTATGGCTACACCTTC

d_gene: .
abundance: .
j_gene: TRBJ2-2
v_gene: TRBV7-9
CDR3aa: CAGRALTGELFF
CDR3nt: TGTGCCGGCAGGGCTTTGACCGGGGAGCTGTTTTTT

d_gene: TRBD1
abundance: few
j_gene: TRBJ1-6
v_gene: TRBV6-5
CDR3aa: CASSYNGQGDSPLHF
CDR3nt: TGTGCCAGCAGTTATAACGGACAGGGGGATTCACCCCTCCACTTT

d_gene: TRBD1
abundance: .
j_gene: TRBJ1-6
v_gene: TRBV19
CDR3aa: CASSLQSTGGNSPLHF
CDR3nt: TGTGCCAGTAGTCTCCAGTCGACAGGGGGTAATTCACCCCTCCACTTT

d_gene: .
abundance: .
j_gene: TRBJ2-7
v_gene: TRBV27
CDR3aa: CASSWSRGLSYEQYF
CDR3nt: TGTGCCAGCAGTTGGTCGAGAGGGCTCTCCTACGAGCAGTACTTC

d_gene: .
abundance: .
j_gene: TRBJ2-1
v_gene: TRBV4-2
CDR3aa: CASSQGSKGKDNEQFF
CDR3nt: TGTGCCAGCAGCCAGGGATCAAAAGGCAAGGACAATGAGCAGTTCTTC

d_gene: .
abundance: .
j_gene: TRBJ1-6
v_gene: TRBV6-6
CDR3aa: CASTEQGINSPLHF
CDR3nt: TGTGCCAGCACCGAACAAGGGATCAATTCACCCCTCCACTTT

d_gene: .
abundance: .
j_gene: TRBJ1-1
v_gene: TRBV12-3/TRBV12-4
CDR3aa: CASSLVMNTEAFF
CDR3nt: TGTGCCAGCAGTTTGGTTATGAACACTGAAGCTTTCTTT

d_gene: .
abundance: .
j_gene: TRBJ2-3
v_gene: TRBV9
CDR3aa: CASSVGWGDTQYF
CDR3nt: TGTGCCAGCAGCGTAGGGTGGGGGGATACGCAGTATTTT

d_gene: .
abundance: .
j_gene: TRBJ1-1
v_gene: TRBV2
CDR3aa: CASSGGGWMDTEAFF
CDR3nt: TGTGCCAGCAGTGGAGGGGGGTGGATGGACACTGAAGCTTTCTTT

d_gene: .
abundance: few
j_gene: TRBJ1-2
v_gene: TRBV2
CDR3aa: CASRDILKAYGYTF
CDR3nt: TGTGCCAGCCGGGACATACTAAAAGCCTATGGCTACACCTTC